Listed here are 19 T cell receptor beta chains from one sample, sequenced in a study of blood T cell repertoires in COVID-19. Assay used: immunoSEQ multiplex PCR; TCRdb lists only in-frame clones, some missing. This table holds 85,000 to 95,000 clones, about 88% found once. The sequencing input was peripheral blood. These receptors were obtained from a woman of 80 years or more with active COVID-19.

The rearrangement links TRBV5-1 to TRBJ2-3; D might be TRBD1 (5 bases). This CDR3 is built from 12 residues. V dropped 6 bases and J dropped 5 bases, with 10 bases sitting between them. Germline values: CDR1 SGHRS, CDR2 YFSETQ. In nucleotides, the CDR3 is TGCGCCAGCAAGCTAGGGGAAGATACGCAGTATTTT. This translates into CASKLGEDTQYF. Filled out from reference TRBV5-1 and TRBJ2-3, the complete variable domain reads KAGVTQTPRYLIKTRGQQVTLSCSPISGHRSVSWYQQTPGQGLQFLFEYFSETQRNKGNFPGRFSGRQFSNSRSEMNVSTLELGDSALYLCASKLGEDTQYFGPGTRLTVL.

This sequence joins TRBV5-8 and TRBJ1-5; 9 positions match TRBD1. The CDR3 extends over 16 amino acids. V was pared by 5 bases and J by 0 bases, with 6 bases of the junction left unmatched. Germline CDR1 SGHTS, CDR2 YDEGEE. CDR3 sequence (DNA): TGTGCCAGCAGTTCGAAGGACAGGGGTAGCAATCAGCCCCAGCATTTT. Translated, it gives CASSSKDRGSNQPQHF.

The chain carries TRBV18 and TRBJ2-5; 12 nucleotides agree with TRBD1. After removal of 5 bases from V and 9 bases from J, the junction contained 10 bases not matched to a gene. CDR1 is KGHSH, CDR2 LQKENI, per germline. The CDR3 has 15 residues. The DNA of the CDR3 is TGTGCCAGCTCATCCGGGACAGGGGGCGAAGGGCCCCAGTACTTC. Its translation: CASSSGTGGEGPQYF.

This sequence joins TRBV15 and TRBJ1-2; D possibly corresponds to TRBD1 (5 bases). Trimming stripped 7 bases from V and 3 bases from J, with 9 bases between. Germline V gene lookup returns CDR1 LNHNV and CDR2 YYDKDF (reference sequence). The CDR3 runs 12 residues. As DNA, the CDR3 is TGTGCCACCACCCAGGGTTACTATGGCTACACCTTC. Translated: CATTQGYYGYTF.

This clone has only one observation. The chain has TRBV9 and TRBJ2-7; perhaps TRBD1 as D (6 bases). The CDR3 extends over 15 amino acids. CDR1 and CDR2 (germline): SGDLS, YYNGEE. V was cut by 1 base and J by 4 bases, with 15 bases left in between. CDR3: CASSVTPGTQYEQYF. CDR3 DNA sequence: TGTGCCAGCAGCGTAACCCCCGGGACACAGTACGAGCAGTACTTC.

V and J are TRBV7-9 and TRBJ2-1, with D uncertain. Germline CDR1 SEHNR, CDR2 FQNEAQ (reference sequence). This CDR3 spans 12 amino acids. V lost 7 bases to trimming and J lost 1 base, with 5 bases between them. The chain's CDR3 is CASTLSYNEQFF. The CDR3 DNA reads TGTGCCAGCACATTATCCTACAATGAGCAGTTCTTC.

The gene calls are TRBV7-9 and TRBJ2-2, with TRBD2 matching over 11 bases. CDR1 is SEHNR, CDR2 FQNEAQ, per germline (reference sequence). With V trimmed by 5 bases and J by 5 bases, 7 bases remained unmatched. This CDR3 comprises 16 residues. The CDR3 is CASSKLGLAVTGELFF. In DNA, the CDR3 is TGTGCCAGCAGCAAACTGGGACTAGCGGTTACCGGGGAGCTGTTTTTT.

The chain is built from TRBV4-3 and TRBJ2-7; possibly TRBD2 for D (5 bases). CDR3 length equals 16 residues. The V and J ends lost 0 bases and 7 bases respectively, with 19 bases between them. Germline lookup yields CDR1 LGHNA and CDR2 YSLEER. As DNA, the CDR3 is TGCGCCAGCAGCCAAGATCTGGGTAGCGTAGAAACGGAGCAGTACTTC. Protein: CASSQDLGSVETEQYF.

J is TRBJ2-1 and V is TRBV9, with D possibly matching TRBD2 (5 bases). With 0 bases removed from V and 3 bases from J, the gap between germline ends came to 7 bases. CDR3 length: 14 residues. Germline V gene lookup returns CDR1 SGDLS and CDR2 YYNGEE. The CDR3 coding sequence is TGTGCCAGCAGCGTAGCTAGCAGCTACAATGAGCAGTTCTTC. This encodes CASSVASSYNEQFF. The whole variable domain, remainder taken from reference TRBV9 and TRBJ2-1, is DSGVTQTPKHLITATGQRVTLRCSPRSGDLSVYWYQQSLDQGLQFLIQYYNGEERAKGNILERFSAQQFPDLHSELNLSSLELGDSALYFCASSVASSYNEQFFGPGTRLTVL.

This rearrangement joins TRBV6-7 to TRBJ2-3, with D maybe TRBD1 (5 bases). TRBV6-7 qualifies as an ORF whose function is uncertain. The CDR3 totals 17 residues. The ends were cut back, 9 bases at V and 0 bases at J, with 22 bases in the middle. The CDR3 coding sequence is TGTGCCAGGTTACAGGAGCCCAGCCCAACTAGCACAGATACGCAGTATTTT. Translating it yields CARLQEPSPTSTDTQYF.

The chain links TRBV6-5 to TRBJ2-6; TRBD2 might be the D (5 bases). Germline V gene lookup returns CDR1 MNHEY and CDR2 SVGAGI. V was clipped by 8 bases and J by 0 bases, with 8 bases between them. This CDR3 contains 14 residues. In DNA, the CDR3 is TGTGCCAGCGGACGGGACTCTGGGGCCAACGTCCTGACTTTC. This gives the protein CASGRDSGANVLTF.

This chain uses TRBV2 with TRBJ2-7; 13 positions agree with TRBD2. CDR1 and CDR2 from the germline V gene are SNHLY and FYNNEI. The ends lost 6 bases at V and 6 bases at J; junction bases unmatched: 5. This CDR3 has 14 amino acids. As DNA, the CDR3 is TGTGCCAGCAGCTGGACTAGCGGGAGTGGCGAGCAGTACTTC. Translated: CASSWTSGSGEQYF.

V is TRBV20-1 and J is TRBJ2-4; D may be TRBD2 (6 bases). The CDR3 runs 15 residues. Trimming cost V 3 bases and J 1 base, with 13 bases left between them. Germline loops: CDR1 DFQATT, CDR2 SNEGSKA (reference sequence). CDR3 nucleotide sequence: TGCAGTGCTAGTCGGGGGATCGACGCCAAAAACATTCAGTACTTC. Translated, it gives CSASRGIDAKNIQYF.

CDR3 in DNA: TGTGCCAGCAGTCCCGCAGGGAGGGAGACCCAGTACTTC. Translated: CASSPAGRETQYF. The chain is built from TRBV28 and TRBJ2-5; D is possibly TRBD2 (6 bases). The V end was cut by 5 bases, the J end by 5 bases, with 12 bases between. Germline V lookup: CDR1 MDHEN, CDR2 SYDVKM. CDR3 length: 13 amino acids.

This sequence joins TRBV4-2 and TRBJ2-7, with TRBD2 matching over 8 bases. The CDR3 contains 15 residues. Germline CDR1 is LGHNA and CDR2 is YNFKEQ. The V segment lost 1 base and the J segment 3 bases; nucleotides outside the gene matches: 5. This CDR3 is CASSQGSGSGYEQYF. As DNA, the CDR3 is TGTGCCAGCAGCCAAGGGAGCGGGAGCGGCTACGAGCAGTACTTC.

J is TRBJ1-2 and V is TRBV28, with 8 bases matching TRBD1. This CDR3 has 13 residues. Trimming at V came to 2 bases and at J to 8 bases, leaving 4 bases not matched to a gene. The germline CDR1 and CDR2 sequences are MDHEN and SYDVKM. This CDR3 is CASSLRQGSGYTF. The CDR3 DNA reads as TGTGCCAGCAGTTTAAGACAGGGGTCCGGCTACACCTTC.

As for this clone: The same CDR3 also results from other DNA sequences found in this sample. The V gene is TRBV7-3, the J gene TRBJ2-3; no reliable D call. The germline V gene has CDR1 SGHTA and CDR2 FQGTGA. This CDR3 comprises 13 residues. V dropped 3 bases and J dropped 0 bases, with 4 bases sitting between them. The CDR3 bases are TGTGCCAGCAGCTTGTCTAGCACAGATACGCAGTATTTT. The encoded protein is CASSLSSTDTQYF.

The chain combines TRBV6-4 with TRBJ2-5; 7 bases line up with TRBD2. CDR3 length: 13 residues. With 3 bases clipped from V and 5 bases from J, the junction kept 3 bases outside the gene matches. CDR1 MRHNA and CDR2 SNTAGT come from the germline V gene. The CDR3 sequence is CASSEEGGETQYF. CDR3 DNA sequence: TGTGCCAGCAGTGAAGAGGGAGGGGAGACCCAGTACTTC.

The chain recombines TRBV12-3 or TRBV12-4 with TRBJ1-5, with D uncertain. The CDR3 consists of 12 residues. V was cut by 6 bases and J by 5 bases, with 8 bases left in between. In DNA form, the CDR3 reads TGTGCCAGCAGGGTCCAGGATCAGCCCCAGCATTTT. Protein product: CASRVQDQPQHF.